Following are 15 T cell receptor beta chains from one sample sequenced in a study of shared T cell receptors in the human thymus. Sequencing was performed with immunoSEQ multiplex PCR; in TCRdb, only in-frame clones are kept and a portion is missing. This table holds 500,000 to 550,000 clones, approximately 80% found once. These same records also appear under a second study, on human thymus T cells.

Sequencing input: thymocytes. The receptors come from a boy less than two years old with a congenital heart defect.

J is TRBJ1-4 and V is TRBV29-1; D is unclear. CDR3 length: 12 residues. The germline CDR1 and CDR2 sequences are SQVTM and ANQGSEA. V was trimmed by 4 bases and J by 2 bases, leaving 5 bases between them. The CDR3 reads CSVGRTNEKLFF. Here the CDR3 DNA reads TGCAGCGTTGGGCGGACTAATGAAAAACTGTTTTTT.

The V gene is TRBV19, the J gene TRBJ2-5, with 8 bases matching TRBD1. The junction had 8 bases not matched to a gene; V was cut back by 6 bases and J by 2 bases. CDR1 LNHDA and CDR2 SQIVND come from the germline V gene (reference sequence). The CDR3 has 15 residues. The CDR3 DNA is TGTGCCAGTAGACCAAGGACAGGGCGGCAAGAGACCCAGTACTTC. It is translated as CASRPRTGRQETQYF.

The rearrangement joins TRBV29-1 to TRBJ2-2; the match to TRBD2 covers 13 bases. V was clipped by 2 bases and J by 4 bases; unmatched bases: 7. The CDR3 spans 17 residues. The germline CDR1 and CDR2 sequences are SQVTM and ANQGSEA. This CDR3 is CSVELLAGGPGTGELFF. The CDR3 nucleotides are TGCAGCGTTGAACTACTAGCGGGAGGGCCGGGCACCGGGGAGCTGTTTTTT.

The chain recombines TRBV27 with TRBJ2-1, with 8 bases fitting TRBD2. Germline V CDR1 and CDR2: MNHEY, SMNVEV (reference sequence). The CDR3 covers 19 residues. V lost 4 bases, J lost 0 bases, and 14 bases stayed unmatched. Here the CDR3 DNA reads TGTGCCAGCAGTTACCGCCCTTTGACTAGCGCCCCCTCCTACAATGAGCAGTTCTTC. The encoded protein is CASSYRPLTSAPSYNEQFF.

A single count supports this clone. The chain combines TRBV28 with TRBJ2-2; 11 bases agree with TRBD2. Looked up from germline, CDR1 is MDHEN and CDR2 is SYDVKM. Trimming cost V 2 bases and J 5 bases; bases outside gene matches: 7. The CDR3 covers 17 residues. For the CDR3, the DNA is TGTGCCAGCAGTTTAGCCACTAGCGGGGGAGGGACCGGGGAGCTGTTTTTT. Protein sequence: CASSLATSGGGTGELFF.

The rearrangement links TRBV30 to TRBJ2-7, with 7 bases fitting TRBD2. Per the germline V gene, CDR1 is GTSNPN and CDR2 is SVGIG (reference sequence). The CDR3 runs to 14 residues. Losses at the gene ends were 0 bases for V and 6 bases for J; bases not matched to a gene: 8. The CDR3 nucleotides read TGTGCCTGGAGTGTATCCGCGGGAGACCCCGAGCAGTACTTC. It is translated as CAWSVSAGDPEQYF.

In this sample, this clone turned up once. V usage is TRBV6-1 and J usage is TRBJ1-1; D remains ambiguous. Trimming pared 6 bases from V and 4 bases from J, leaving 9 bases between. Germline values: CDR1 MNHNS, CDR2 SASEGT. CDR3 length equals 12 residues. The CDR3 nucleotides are TGTGCCAGCAGCCCAGCGGCCACTGAAGCTTTCTTT. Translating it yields CASSPAATEAFF.

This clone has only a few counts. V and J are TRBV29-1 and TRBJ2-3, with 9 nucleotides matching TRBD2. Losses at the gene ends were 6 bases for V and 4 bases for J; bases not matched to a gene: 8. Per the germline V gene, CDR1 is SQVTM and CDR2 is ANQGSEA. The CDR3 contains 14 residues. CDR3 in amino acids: CSVPLREGADTQYF. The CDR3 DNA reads TGCAGCGTCCCCCTGCGGGAGGGGGCAGATACGCAGTATTTT.

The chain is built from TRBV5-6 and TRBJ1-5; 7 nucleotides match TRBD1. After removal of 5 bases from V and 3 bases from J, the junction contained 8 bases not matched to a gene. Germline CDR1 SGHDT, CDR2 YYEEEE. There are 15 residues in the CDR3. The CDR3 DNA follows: TGTGCCAGCAGAGAGTCAGGGGGTCCCAATCAGCCCCAGCATTTT. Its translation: CASRESGGPNQPQHF.

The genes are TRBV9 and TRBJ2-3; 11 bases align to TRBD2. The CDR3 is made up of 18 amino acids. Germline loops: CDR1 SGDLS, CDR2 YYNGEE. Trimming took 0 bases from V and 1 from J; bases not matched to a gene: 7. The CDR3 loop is CASSVGGHSGRGTDTQYF. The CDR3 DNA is TGTGCCAGCAGCGTAGGGGGTCATAGCGGGAGGGGCACAGATACGCAGTATTTT.

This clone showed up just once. The CDR3 region is CASSPTGKPYNEQFF. In nucleotides, the CDR3 is TGTGCCAGCAGCCCGACAGGGAAACCGTACAATGAGCAGTTCTTC. This chain links TRBV6-5 with TRBJ2-1; 7 nucleotides agree with TRBD1. Losses at the gene ends were 6 bases for V and 4 bases for J; bases not matched to a gene: 9. CDR3 length: 15 residues. Germline V gene lookup returns CDR1 MNHEY and CDR2 SVGAGI.

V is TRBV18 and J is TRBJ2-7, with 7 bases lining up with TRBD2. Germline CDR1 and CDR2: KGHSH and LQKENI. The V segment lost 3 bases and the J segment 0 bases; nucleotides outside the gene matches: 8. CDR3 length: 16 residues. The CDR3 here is CASSPPNGGSSYEQYF. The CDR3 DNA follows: TGTGCCAGCTCACCCCCAAACGGGGGGAGCTCCTACGAGCAGTACTTC.

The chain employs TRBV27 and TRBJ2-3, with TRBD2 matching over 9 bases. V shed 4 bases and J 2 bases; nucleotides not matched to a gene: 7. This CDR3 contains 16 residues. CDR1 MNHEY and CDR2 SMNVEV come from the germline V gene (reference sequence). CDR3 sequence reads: CASSSIAGEVTDTQYF. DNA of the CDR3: TGTGCCAGCAGTTCTATAGCGGGAGAAGTCACAGATACGCAGTATTTT.

CDR3 residues: CSAPGLLFYEQYF. The DNA for the CDR3 is TGCAGCGCGCCGGGACTATTATTTTACGAGCAGTACTTC. The chain has TRBV29-1 and TRBJ2-7; 7 nucleotides agree with TRBD2. The CDR3 totals 13 residues. V lost 7 bases to trimming and J lost 4 bases; unmatched junction nucleotides: 10. CDR1 is SQVTM, CDR2 ANQGSEA, per germline.

The CDR3 DNA follows: TGTGCCAGCAGTGAAGCGGGTGGGCTAGCGGGAGGCCCGGTCCCCTACGAGCAGTACTTC. Translation gives CASSEAGGLAGGPVPYEQYF. The rearrangement joins TRBV6-1 to TRBJ2-7; 11 bases match TRBD2. Germline assignment: CDR1 MNHNS and CDR2 SASEGT. This CDR3 has 20 amino acids. V dropped 0 bases and J dropped 2; count of bases not matched to a gene: 15.